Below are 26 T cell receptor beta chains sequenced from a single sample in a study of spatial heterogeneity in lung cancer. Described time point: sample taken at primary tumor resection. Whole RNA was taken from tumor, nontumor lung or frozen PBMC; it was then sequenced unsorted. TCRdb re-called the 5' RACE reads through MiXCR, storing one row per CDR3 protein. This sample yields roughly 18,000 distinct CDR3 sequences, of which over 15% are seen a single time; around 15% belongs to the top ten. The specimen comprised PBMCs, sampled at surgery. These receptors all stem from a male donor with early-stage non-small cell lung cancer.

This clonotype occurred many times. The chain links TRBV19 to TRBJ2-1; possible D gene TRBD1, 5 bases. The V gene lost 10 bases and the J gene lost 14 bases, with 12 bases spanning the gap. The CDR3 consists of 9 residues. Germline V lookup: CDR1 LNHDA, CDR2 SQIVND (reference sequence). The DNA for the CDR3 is TGTGCCATTCCCGTAGGGGAGTTCTTC. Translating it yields CAIPVGEFF.

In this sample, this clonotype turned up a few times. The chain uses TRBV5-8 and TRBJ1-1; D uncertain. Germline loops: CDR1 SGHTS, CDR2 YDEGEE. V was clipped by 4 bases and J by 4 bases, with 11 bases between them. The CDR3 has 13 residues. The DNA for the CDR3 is TGTGCCAGCAGCCCGCTTTCGGGCACTGAAGCTTTCTTT. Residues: CASSPLSGTEAFF.

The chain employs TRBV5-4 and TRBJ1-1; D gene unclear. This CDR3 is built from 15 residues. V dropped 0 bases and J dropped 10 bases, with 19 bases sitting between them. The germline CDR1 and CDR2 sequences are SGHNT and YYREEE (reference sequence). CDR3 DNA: TGTGCCAGCAGCTTGGTAGACTCGCGCGCTCTTGGAGCTTTCTTT. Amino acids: CASSLVDSRALGAFF.

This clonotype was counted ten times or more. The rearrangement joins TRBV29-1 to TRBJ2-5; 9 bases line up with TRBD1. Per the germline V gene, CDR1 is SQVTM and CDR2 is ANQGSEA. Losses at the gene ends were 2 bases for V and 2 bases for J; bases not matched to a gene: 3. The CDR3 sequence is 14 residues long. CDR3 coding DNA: TGCAGCGTTGAATTGACAGGGGGACAAGAGACCCAGTACTTC. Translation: CSVELTGGQETQYF.

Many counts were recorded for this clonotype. The CDR3 reads CARDRTPNTGELFF. CDR3 in DNA: TGTGCCAGGGACAGGACACCGAACACCGGGGAGCTGTTTTTT. This chain connects TRBV30 to TRBJ2-2, with 8 nucleotides matching TRBD1. Germline lookup yields CDR1 GTSNPN and CDR2 SVGIG (reference sequence). The CDR3 totals 14 residues. Germline trimming cut 8 bases from V and 0 bases from J; bases unmatched to any gene: 5.

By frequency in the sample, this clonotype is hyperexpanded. The CDR3 sequence: CASSLAPGQPQHF. CDR3 nucleotides: TGTGCCAGCAGTCTGGCCCCCGGTCAGCCCCAGCATTTT. The genes are TRBV27 and TRBJ1-5; D gene ambiguous. V lost 5 bases and J lost 6, with 11 bases in between. The CDR3 extends over 13 amino acids. The V gene's germline CDR1 is MNHEY and CDR2 SMNVEV (reference sequence).

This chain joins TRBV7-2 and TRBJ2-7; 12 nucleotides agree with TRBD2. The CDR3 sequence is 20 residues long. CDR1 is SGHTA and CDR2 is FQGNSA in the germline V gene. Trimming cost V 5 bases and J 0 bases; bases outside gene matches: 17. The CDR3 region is CASSITSGGISISSSYEQYF. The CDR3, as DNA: TGTGCCAGCAGCATTACTAGCGGGGGGATTTCTATTTCAAGCTCCTACGAGCAGTACTTC.

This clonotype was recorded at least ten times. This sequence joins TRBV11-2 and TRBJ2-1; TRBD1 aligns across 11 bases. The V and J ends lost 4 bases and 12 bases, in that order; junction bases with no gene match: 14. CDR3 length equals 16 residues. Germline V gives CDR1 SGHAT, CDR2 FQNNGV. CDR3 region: CASSSPRDRGMNRQFF. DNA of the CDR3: TGTGCCAGCAGCTCGCCCCGGGACAGGGGGATGAATAGGCAGTTCTTC.

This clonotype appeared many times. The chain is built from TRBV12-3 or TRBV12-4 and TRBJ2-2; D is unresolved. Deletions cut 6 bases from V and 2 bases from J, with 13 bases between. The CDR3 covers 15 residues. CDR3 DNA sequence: TGTGCCAGCAGCTCTTTCGGCACCAACACCGGGGAGCTGTTTTTT. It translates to CASSSFGTNTGELFF.

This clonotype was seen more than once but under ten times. The CDR3 sequence is CASSPVSLNEKLFF. DNA for the CDR3: TGTGCCAGCAGCCCCGTGAGCCTTAATGAAAAACTGTTTTTT. The rearrangement uses TRBV7-9 and TRBJ1-4, with D hard to call. This CDR3 is built from 14 residues. The V gene lost 5 bases and the J gene lost 4 bases, with 11 bases spanning the gap. The germline gives CDR1 SEHNR, CDR2 FQNEAQ (reference sequence).

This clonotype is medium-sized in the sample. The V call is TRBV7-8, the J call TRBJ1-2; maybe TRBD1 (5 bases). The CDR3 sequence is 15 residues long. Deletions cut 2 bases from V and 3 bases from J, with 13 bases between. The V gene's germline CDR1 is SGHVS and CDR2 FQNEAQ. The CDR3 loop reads CASSLQGERDYGYTF. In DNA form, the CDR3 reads TGTGCCAGCAGCTTACAAGGGGAGAGGGACTATGGCTACACCTTC.

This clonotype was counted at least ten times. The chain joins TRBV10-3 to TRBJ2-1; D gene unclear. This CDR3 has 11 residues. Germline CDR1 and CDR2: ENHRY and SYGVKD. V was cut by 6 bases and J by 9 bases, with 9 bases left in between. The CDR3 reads CAIRDRGEQFF. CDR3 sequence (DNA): TGTGCCATCAGAGACCGTGGTGAGCAGTTCTTC.

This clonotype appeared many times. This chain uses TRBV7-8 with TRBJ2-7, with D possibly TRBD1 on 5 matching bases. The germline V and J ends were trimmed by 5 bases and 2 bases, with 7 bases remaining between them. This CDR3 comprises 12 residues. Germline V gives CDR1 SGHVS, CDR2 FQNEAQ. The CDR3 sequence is CASSGRAYEQYF. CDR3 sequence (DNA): TGTGCCAGCAGCGGCAGGGCCTACGAGCAGTACTTC.

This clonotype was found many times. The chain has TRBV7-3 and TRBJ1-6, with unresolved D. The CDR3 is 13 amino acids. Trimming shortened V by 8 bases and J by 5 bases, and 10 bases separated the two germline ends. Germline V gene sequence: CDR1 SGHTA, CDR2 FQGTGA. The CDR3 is CASGTEDNSPLHF. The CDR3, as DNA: TGTGCCAGCGGTACGGAAGATAATTCACCCCTCCACTTT.

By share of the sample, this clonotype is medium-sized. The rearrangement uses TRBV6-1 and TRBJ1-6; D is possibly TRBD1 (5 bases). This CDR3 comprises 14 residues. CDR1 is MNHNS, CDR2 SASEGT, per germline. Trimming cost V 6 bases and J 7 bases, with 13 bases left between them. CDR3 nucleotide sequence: TGTGCCAGCAGCGCGGGACCTTACAATTCACCCCTCCACTTT. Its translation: CASSAGPYNSPLHF.

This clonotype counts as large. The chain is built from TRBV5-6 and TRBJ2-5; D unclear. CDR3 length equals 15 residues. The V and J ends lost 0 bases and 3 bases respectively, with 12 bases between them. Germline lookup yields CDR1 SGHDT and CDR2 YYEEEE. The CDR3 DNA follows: TGTGCCAGCAGCTTGGAAGCTGGTTTGAAAGAGACCCAGTACTTC. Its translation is CASSLEAGLKETQYF. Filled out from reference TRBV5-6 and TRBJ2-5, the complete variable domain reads DAGVTQSPTHLIKTRGQQVTLRCSPKSGHDTVSWYQQALGQGPQFIFQYYEEEERQRGNFPDRFSGHQFPNYSSELNVNALLLGDSALYLCASSLEAGLKETQYFGPGTRLLVL.

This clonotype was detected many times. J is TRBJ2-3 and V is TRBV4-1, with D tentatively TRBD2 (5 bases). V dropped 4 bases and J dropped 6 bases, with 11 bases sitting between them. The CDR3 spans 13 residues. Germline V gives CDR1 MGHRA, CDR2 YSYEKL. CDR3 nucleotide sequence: TGCGCCAGCAGCCGGGAGCTCGCCGATACGCAGTATTTT. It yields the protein CASSRELADTQYF.

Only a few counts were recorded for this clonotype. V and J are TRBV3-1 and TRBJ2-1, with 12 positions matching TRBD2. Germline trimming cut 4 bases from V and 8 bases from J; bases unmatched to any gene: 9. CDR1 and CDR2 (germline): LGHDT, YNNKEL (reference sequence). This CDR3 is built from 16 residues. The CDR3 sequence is CASSPELAGGHHEQFF. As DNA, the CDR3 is TGTGCCAGCAGCCCCGAGCTAGCGGGGGGGCACCATGAGCAGTTCTTC.

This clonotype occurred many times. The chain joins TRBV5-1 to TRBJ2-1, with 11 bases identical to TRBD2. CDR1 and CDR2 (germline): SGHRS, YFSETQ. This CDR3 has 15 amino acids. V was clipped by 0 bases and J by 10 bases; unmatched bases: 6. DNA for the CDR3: TGCGCCAGCAGCTTGGTCCTAGCGGGGGGCGAGGAGCAGTTCTTC. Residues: CASSLVLAGGEEQFF.

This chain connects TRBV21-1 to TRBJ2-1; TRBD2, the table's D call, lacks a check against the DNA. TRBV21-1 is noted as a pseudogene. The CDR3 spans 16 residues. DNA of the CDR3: TGTGCCAGCAGCAAAAATGCGGGGGGGCTTAGAAATGAGCAGTTCTTC. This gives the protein CASSKNAGGLRNEQFF.

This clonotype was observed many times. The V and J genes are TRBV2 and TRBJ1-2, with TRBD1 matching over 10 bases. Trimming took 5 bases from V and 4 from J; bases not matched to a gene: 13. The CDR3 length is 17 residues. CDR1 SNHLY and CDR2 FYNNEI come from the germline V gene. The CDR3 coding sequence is TGTGCCAGCAGTAAAAATCCGTGGGGGACAGGGGCCTATGGCTACACCTTC. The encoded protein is CASSKNPWGTGAYGYTF. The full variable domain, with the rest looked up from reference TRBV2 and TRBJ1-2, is EPEVTQTPSHQVTQMGQEVILRCVPISNHLYFYWYRQILGQKVEFLVSFYNNEISEKSEIFDDQFSVERPDGSNFTLKIRSTKLEDSAMYFCASSKNPWGTGAYGYTFGSGTRLTVV.

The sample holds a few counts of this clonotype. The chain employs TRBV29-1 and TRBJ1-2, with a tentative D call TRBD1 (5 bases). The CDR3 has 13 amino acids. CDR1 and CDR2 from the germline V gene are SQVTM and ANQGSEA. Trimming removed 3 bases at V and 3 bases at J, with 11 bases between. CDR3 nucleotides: TGCAGCGTTGACACTCCGGGGGACTATGGCTACACCTTC. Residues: CSVDTPGDYGYTF.

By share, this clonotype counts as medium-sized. The CDR3 region has the DNA TGTGCCAGCAGTACGACTAGCGGGAACACCGGGGAGCTGTTTTTT. This gives the protein CASSTTSGNTGELFF. The V gene is TRBV6-5, the J gene TRBJ2-2; 9 nucleotides align to TRBD2. CDR1 MNHEY and CDR2 SVGAGI come from the germline V gene. The length of the CDR3 is 15 residues. V trimming: 5 bases; J trimming: 1 base; junction bases outside the gene matches: 2.

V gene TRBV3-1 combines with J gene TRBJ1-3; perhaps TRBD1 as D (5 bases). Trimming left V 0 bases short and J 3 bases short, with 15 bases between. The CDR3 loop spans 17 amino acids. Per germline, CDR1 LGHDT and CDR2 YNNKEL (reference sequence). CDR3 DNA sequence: TGTGCCAGCAGCCAAGAAGAGGGGCTTATGGTTGGAAACACCATATATTTT. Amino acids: CASSQEEGLMVGNTIYF.

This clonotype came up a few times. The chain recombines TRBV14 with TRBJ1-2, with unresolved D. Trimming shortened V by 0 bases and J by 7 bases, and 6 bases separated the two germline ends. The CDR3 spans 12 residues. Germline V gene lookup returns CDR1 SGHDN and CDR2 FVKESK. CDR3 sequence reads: CASSQDLFGYTF. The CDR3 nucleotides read TGTGCCAGCAGCCAAGATCTCTTTGGCTACACCTTC. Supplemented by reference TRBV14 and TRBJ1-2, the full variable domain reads EAGVTQFPSHSVIEKGQTVTLRCDPISGHDNLYWYRRVMGKEIKFLLHFVKESKQDESGMPNNRFLAERTGGTYSTLKVQPAELEDSGVYFCASSQDLFGYTFGSGTRLTVV.

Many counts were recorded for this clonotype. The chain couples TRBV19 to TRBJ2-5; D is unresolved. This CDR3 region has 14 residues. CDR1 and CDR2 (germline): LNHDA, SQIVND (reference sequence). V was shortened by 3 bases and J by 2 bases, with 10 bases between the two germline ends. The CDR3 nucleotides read TGTGCCAGTAGTATTTTTGGGGAACAAGAGACCCAGTACTTC. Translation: CASSIFGEQETQYF.